The following is a T cell receptor (beta chain) sequence with its context. A unique molecular identifier was carried by every single TCR cDNA molecule. TCRdb re-analysed the 5' RACE reads in MiXCR, keeping a single row per CDR3 protein. The table has around 98,000 distinct CDR3 sequences, approximately 19% seen once. The V gene lost 1 base and the J gene lost 7 bases, with 7 bases spanning the gap. CDR3 size: 13 residues. Germline V gene data show CDR1 as SGHDN and CDR2 as FVKESK. Time point described: blood at routine non-recurrence follow-up after resection. Unsorted whole RNA samples from tumor, nontumor lung or frozen PBMC were sequenced. This entry is derived from a study of spatial heterogeneity in lung cancer. Study-level background: Alpha-chain detections were consistently fewer than beta-chain detections among the sequences.

This sequence originates from a male donor with early-stage non-small cell lung cancer. The sample here was PBMCs, taken at follow-up. This rearrangement joins TRBV14 to TRBJ2-2; no reliable D call. The DNA of the CDR3 is TGTGCCAGCAGCCAAGCTCGGATCGGGGAGCTGTTTTTT. Translated: CASSQARIGELFF. Together with reference TRBV14 and TRBJ2-2, the CDR3 gives the full variable domain: EAGVTQFPSHSVIEKGQTVTLRCDPISGHDNLYWYRRVMGKEIKFLLHFVKESKQDESGMPNNRFLAERTGGTYSTLKVQPAELEDSGVYFCASSQARIGELFFGEGSRLTVL.